Shown below are 14 T cell receptor beta chains from a single sample sequenced in a study of synovial regulatory T cells in juvenile arthritis. For these TCRs, the target antigens are not known. The data were produced by immunoSEQ multiplex PCR, yet TCRdb's version contains in-frame clones alone and is incomplete. This table lists 1,000 or so clones. Study results and limitations: TCR diversity was lower in inflammation-associated blood Treg cells than in other blood Treg cells.

The sample consisted of Treg cells from blood. Stated subset: HLA-DR+ inflammation-associated blood Treg cells. The receptors originated from a donor aged 2-30 years with juvenile idiopathic arthritis.

This clone ranks as medium-sized (0.01 to 0.1%) in terms of frequency. The genes are TRBV27 and TRBJ2-6. The germline CDR1 and CDR2 sequences are MNHEY and SMNVEV (reference sequence). CDR3 length: 16 residues. The DNA is unrecorded. CDR3 residues: CASSSRGEEGANVLTF. The full variable domain, rest sourced from reference TRBV27 and TRBJ2-6, is EAQVTQNPRYLITVTGKKLTVTCSQNMNHEYMSWYRQDPGLGLRQIYYSMNVEVTDKGDVPEGYKVSRKEKRNFPLILESPSPNQTSLYFCASSSRGEEGANVLTFGAGSRLTVL.

Considering frequency, this clone is medium-sized. The CDR3 sequence is CASSGGSPGNTIYF. V usage is TRBV21-1 and J usage is TRBJ1-3. TRBV21-1 is deemed a pseudogene. This CDR3 comprises 14 residues. There is no recorded DNA.

Frequency places this clone as medium-sized (0.01 to 0.1%). This chain uses TRBV27 with TRBJ2-1; no DNA is available, so the TRBD2 call from TCRdb remains unchecked. The CDR3 sequence is 18 residues long. The record lacks a DNA sequence. The germline V gene encodes CDR1 MNHEY and CDR2 SMNVEV (reference sequence). Here the CDR3 reads CASSLMGLAGGSHNEQFF.

This clone registers large by frequency. This rearrangement joins TRBV5-6 to TRBJ2-1; TCRdb outputs TRBD1, but without DNA this stays unchecked. The CDR3 loop spans 12 amino acids. The record lacks a DNA sequence. CDR1 and CDR2 from the germline V gene are SGHDT and YYEEEE. The CDR3 loop is CASSLQGIEQFF.

Measured by frequency, this clone is large. CDR3 region: CATLRGRNTEAFF. The chain combines TRBV28 with TRBJ1-1. CDR3 length: 13 amino acids. There is no recorded DNA. Germline V gene sequence: CDR1 MDHEN, CDR2 SYDVKM.

This clone ranks as medium-sized in terms of frequency. This sequence joins TRBV7-9 and TRBJ1-5; TCRdb selects TRBD1, and the lack of DNA leaves this call unchecked. CDR3 length: 15 residues. No DNA appears here. Germline CDR1 SEHNR, CDR2 FQNEAQ (reference sequence). The CDR3: CASSLGQGNSQPQHF.

This clone is identified as large (0.1 to 1%) from frequency. The chain couples TRBV25-1 to TRBJ1-5; TCRdb returns TRBD1, unconfirmable since there is no DNA. Germline CDR1 reads MGHDK; CDR2 reads SYGVNS. The CDR3 loop spans 15 amino acids. DNA is not recorded here. The CDR3 loop is CASSGNRGWLEPQHF.

This clone counts as medium-sized by frequency. V and J are TRBV11-2 and TRBJ2-1; lacking DNA, the TRBD2 call made by TCRdb goes unchecked. The length of the CDR3 is 13 residues. DNA was not recorded. Germline V gives CDR1 SGHAT, CDR2 FQNNGV. The CDR3 protein is CASSVSGRGEQFF. The complete variable domain, with remaining parts taken from reference TRBV11-2 and TRBJ2-1, reads EAGVAQSPRYKIIEKRQSVAFWCNPISGHATLYWYQQILGQGPKLLIQFQNNGVVDDSQLPKDRFSAERLKGVDSTLKIQPAKLEDSAVYLCASSVSGRGEQFFGPGTRLTVL.

This clone is classed as large (0.1 to 1%) by frequency. The V and J genes are TRBV28 and TRBJ2-7; TCRdb names TRBD2, which stays unverified in the absence of DNA. The CDR3 is made up of 12 amino acids. The record lacks a DNA sequence. CDR1 and CDR2 (germline): MDHEN, SYDVKM. The CDR3 reads CASSFRVYEQYF.

The rearrangement uses TRBV7-3 and TRBJ1-1. The germline gives CDR1 SGHTA, CDR2 FQGTGA. The CDR3 runs 15 residues. The DNA sequence is not available. CDR3 in amino acids: CASSLVKASNTEAFF.

The rearrangement joins TRBV6-4 to TRBJ2-2; TCRdb indicates TRBD1, and absent DNA this call remains unverified. Germline values: CDR1 MRHNA, CDR2 SNTAGT. The CDR3 covers 17 residues. Nucleotide data are not available. CDR3 sequence reads: CASSDSSDRGDTGELFF.

This clone is medium-sized by frequency. The chain recombines TRBV5-1 with TRBJ1-1. The CDR3 covers 12 residues. The entry carries no DNA sequence. Germline-derived CDR1 and CDR2 are SGHRS and YFSETQ. This CDR3 is CASSWGGPGAFF.

Judged by frequency, this clone is large. The gene calls are TRBV2 and TRBJ1-4. CDR1 and CDR2 from the germline V gene are SNHLY and FYNNEI. The CDR3 spans 14 residues. The DNA is unrecorded. The chain's CDR3 is CASRGGDDRAELFF.

This clone is medium-sized by frequency. The rearrangement joins TRBV28 to TRBJ1-1. CDR3 length equals 15 residues. Only the protein is available. The germline CDR1 and CDR2 sequences are MDHEN and SYDVKM. Here the CDR3 reads CASRLTPHFRTEAFF.